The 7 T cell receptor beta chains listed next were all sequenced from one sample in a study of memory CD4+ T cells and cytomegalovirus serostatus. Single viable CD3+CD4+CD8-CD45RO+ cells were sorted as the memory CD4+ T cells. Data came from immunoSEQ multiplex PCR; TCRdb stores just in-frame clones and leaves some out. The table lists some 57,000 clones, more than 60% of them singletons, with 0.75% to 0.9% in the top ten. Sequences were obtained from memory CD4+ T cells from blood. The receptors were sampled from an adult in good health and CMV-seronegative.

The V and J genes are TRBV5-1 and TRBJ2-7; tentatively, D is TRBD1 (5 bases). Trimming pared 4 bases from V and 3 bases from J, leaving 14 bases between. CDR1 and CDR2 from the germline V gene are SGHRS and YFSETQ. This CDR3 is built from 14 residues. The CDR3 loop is CASSLGPEIYEQYF. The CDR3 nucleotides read TGCGCCAGCAGCCTGGGGCCAGAGATCTACGAGCAGTACTTC.

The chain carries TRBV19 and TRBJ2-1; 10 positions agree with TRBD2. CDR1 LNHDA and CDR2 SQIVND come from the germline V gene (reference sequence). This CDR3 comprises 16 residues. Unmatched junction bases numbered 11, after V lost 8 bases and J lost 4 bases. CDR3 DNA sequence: TGTGCCAGTCTTCCTCCTGGGACTAGCGCGTACAATGAGCAGTTCTTC. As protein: CASLPPGTSAYNEQFF.

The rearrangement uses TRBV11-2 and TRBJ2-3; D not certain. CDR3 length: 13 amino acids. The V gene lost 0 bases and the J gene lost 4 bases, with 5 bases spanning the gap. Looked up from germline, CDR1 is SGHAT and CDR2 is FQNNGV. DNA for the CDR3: TGTGCCAGCAGCTTAGATCAAGCAGATACGCAGTATTTT. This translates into CASSLDQADTQYF. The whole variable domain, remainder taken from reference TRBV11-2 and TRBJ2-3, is EAGVAQSPRYKIIEKRQSVAFWCNPISGHATLYWYQQILGQGPKLLIQFQNNGVVDDSQLPKDRFSAERLKGVDSTLKIQPAKLEDSAVYLCASSLDQADTQYFGPGTRLTVL.

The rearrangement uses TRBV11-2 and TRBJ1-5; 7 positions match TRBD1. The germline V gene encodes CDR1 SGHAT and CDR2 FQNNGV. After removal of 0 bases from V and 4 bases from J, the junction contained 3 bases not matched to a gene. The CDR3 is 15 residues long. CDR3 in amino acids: CASSLEGQWNQPQHF. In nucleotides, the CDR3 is TGTGCCAGCAGCTTAGAGGGACAGTGGAATCAGCCCCAGCATTTT.

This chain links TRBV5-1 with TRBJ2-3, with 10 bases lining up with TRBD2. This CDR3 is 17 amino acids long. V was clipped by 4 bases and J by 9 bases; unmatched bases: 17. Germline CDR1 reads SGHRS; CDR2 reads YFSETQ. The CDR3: CASSATGVTSGAGTQYF. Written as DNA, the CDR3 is TGCGCCAGCAGCGCAACCGGCGTCACTAGCGGGGCGGGGACGCAGTATTTT.

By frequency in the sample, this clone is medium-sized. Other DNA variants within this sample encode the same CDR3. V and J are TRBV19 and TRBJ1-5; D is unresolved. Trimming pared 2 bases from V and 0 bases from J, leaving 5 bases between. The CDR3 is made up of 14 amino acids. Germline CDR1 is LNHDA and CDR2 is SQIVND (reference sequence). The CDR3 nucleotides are TGTGCCAGTAGTATACCCGGTAGCAATCAGCCCCAGCATTTT. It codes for CASSIPGSNQPQHF.

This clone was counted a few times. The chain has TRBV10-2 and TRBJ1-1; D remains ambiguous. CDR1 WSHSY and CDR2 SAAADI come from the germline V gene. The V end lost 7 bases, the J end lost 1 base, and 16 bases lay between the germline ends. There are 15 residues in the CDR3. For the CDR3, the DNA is TGCGCCAGCATCCAACACAGCCCCCAGAACACTGAAGCTTTCTTT. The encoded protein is CASIQHSPQNTEAFF.